The 24 T cell receptor beta chains listed next were all sequenced from one sample in a study of blood T cells in healthy people across ages. A second about 6 to 11 cycle PCR used barcoded and J-beta primers. TCRdb re-called the 5' RACE reads with MiXCR, one entry per CDR3 protein. The sample consists of more than 650,000 distinct CDR3 sequences, approximately 22% of them appearing once. The specimen sequenced was blood. The receptors derive from a man between 65 and 80 years old in good health.

As for this clonotype: Mismatch with germline at one junction end may stem from a read error. This chain links TRBV5-5 with TRBJ1-1, with unresolved D. The germline V gene has CDR1 SGHKS and CDR2 YYEKEE (reference sequence). This CDR3 contains 14 residues. Here the CDR3 DNA reads TGTGCCAGCAGCGGCCCGGGCAGCTACACTGAAGCTTCCTTT. It is translated as CASSGPGSYTEASF.

The chain couples TRBV4-3 to TRBJ1-2; D is undetermined. This CDR3 is 16 amino acids long. The germline V gene encodes CDR1 LGHNA and CDR2 YSLEER. V shed 0 bases and J shed 5 bases, with 16 bases lying between them. CDR3 nucleotide sequence: TGCGCCAGCAGCCAAGAATCCGGGGTTCGAGTGTATGGCTACACCTTC. Translated: CASSQESGVRVYGYTF.

The gene calls are TRBV28 and TRBJ1-1; the match to TRBD1 covers 7 bases. This CDR3 is built from 14 residues. Germline lookup yields CDR1 MDHEN and CDR2 SYDVKM. V was clipped by 4 bases and J by 4 bases; unmatched bases: 6. CDR3: CASSSGGRSTEAFF. The CDR3 DNA reads TGTGCCAGCAGTTCAGGGGGGAGGAGCACTGAAGCTTTCTTT. Filled out from reference TRBV28 and TRBJ1-1, the complete variable domain reads DVKVTQSSRYLVKRTGEKVFLECVQDMDHENMFWYRQDPGLGLRLIYFSYDVKMKEKGDIPEGYSVSREKKERFSLILESASTNQTSMYLCASSSGGRSTEAFFGQGTRLTVV.

V usage is TRBV7-2 and J usage is TRBJ2-3; 10 bases fit TRBD2. Germline V gene sequence: CDR1 SGHTA, CDR2 FQGNSA. The CDR3 totals 17 residues. The junction had 8 bases not matched to a gene; V was cut back by 1 base and J by 4 bases. In DNA form, the CDR3 reads TGTGCCAGCAGCTTAGTCGCTAGCGGGAGTGTCGCAGATACGCAGTATTTT. It codes for CASSLVASGSVADTQYF.

This chain connects TRBV5-1 to TRBJ2-1; D not certain. The V end lost 4 bases, the J end lost 1 base, and 15 bases lay between the germline ends. Germline CDR1 is SGHRS and CDR2 is YFSETQ. This CDR3 is 16 amino acids long. CDR3 nucleotide sequence: TGCGCCAGCAGCCTCCCATGGGATGGTTCCTACAATGAGCAGTTCTTC. Its translation is CASSLPWDGSYNEQFF. The whole variable domain, filled in from reference TRBV5-1 and TRBJ2-1, reads KAGVTQTPRYLIKTRGQQVTLSCSPISGHRSVSWYQQTPGQGLQFLFEYFSETQRNKGNFPGRFSGRQFSNSRSEMNVSTLELGDSALYLCASSLPWDGSYNEQFFGPGTRLTVL.

V and J are TRBV28 and TRBJ2-7; a weak D match, TRBD1 (6 bases). V lost 5 bases to trimming and J lost 0 bases, with 11 bases between them. The germline CDR1 and CDR2 sequences are MDHEN and SYDVKM. The CDR3 consists of 14 residues. DNA of the CDR3: TGTGCCAGCAGTATACAGGGTCCCTCCTACGAGCAGTACTTC. It translates to CASSIQGPSYEQYF.

This clonotype was counted only a few times. J is TRBJ1-2 and V is TRBV14; 7 positions agree with TRBD1. The V segment lost 2 bases and the J segment 5 bases; nucleotides outside the gene matches: 8. Germline V gives CDR1 SGHDN, CDR2 FVKESK. This CDR3 contains 15 residues. The CDR3: CASSQQNRGGYGYTF. The DNA for the CDR3 is TGTGCCAGCAGCCAACAAAACAGGGGCGGATATGGCTACACCTTC.

A few counts support this clonotype. The chain uses TRBV12-3 or TRBV12-4 and TRBJ2-7; D might be TRBD2 (6 bases). With 1 base removed from V and 1 base from J, the gap between germline ends came to 8 bases. The CDR3 loop spans 14 amino acids. The CDR3 loop is CASSLVGGSYEQYF. CDR3 nucleotides: TGTGCCAGCAGTTTAGTTGGGGGGTCCTACGAGCAGTACTTC.

This clonotype showed up just a few times. The chain combines TRBV29-1 with TRBJ2-6; D gene ambiguous. Germline assignment: CDR1 SQVTM and CDR2 ANQGSEA. The CDR3 is 14 residues long. Between the trimmed V and J ends, which lost 4 bases and 0 bases, there was a span of 7 bases. The CDR3 here is CSVGRSSGANVLTF. The CDR3, as DNA: TGCAGCGTTGGACGGAGCTCTGGGGCCAACGTCCTGACTTTC.

The chain combines TRBV11-2 with TRBJ2-5, with D hard to call. CDR1 is SGHAT, CDR2 FQNNGV, per germline. This CDR3 has 15 amino acids. V shed 2 bases and J shed 2 bases, with 12 bases lying between them. DNA of the CDR3: TGTGCCAGCAGCTTAAAAGACCCAGCGCAAGAGACCCAGTACTTC. This sequence encodes CASSLKDPAQETQYF.

The chain has TRBV12-3 or TRBV12-4 and TRBJ1-5; 12 nucleotides agree with TRBD1. The V and J ends lost 6 bases and 4 bases, in that order; junction bases with no gene match: 4. The CDR3 spans 15 residues. The CDR3 nucleotides are TGTGCCAGCAGGAAGGGACAGGGGGCAAATCAGCCCCAGCATTTT. Its protein is CASRKGQGANQPQHF.

This clonotype was observed a few times. The rearrangement joins TRBV29-1 to TRBJ2-5; TRBD2 might be the D (5 bases). The J call could be wrong; TRBJ2-1 is a better fit for the DNA end. There are 12 residues in the CDR3. In germline, CDR1 is SQVTM, CDR2 ANQGSEA. The DNA for the CDR3 is TGCAGCGCCGCCCCTAGCAGGAATGAGCAGTTCTTC. Its translation: CSAAPSRNEQFF.

J is TRBJ2-5 and V is TRBV18, with 7 nucleotides matching TRBD1. V dropped 2 bases and J dropped 1; count of bases not matched to a gene: 4. Germline V gene lookup returns CDR1 KGHSH and CDR2 LQKENI. The CDR3 sequence is 15 residues long. CDR3 DNA: TGTGCCAGCTCACCATATAGGGACAGCCAAGAGACCCAGTACTTC. Amino acids: CASSPYRDSQETQYF.

The J gene is TRBJ2-4, the V gene TRBV12-3 or TRBV12-4; possible D gene TRBD2, 7 bases. V was trimmed by 5 bases and J by 1 base, leaving 27 bases between them. The CDR3 consists of 20 residues. The CDR3 is CASSGGGVGIPTSAKNIQYF. The CDR3, as DNA: TGTGCCAGCAGTGGCGGGGGCGTGGGAATTCCCACATCGGCCAAAAACATTCAGTACTTC.

The V gene is TRBV15, the J gene TRBJ1-6, with 8 bases fitting TRBD1. The CDR3 loop spans 17 amino acids. V gave up 0 bases and J gave up 5 bases; unmatched junction bases: 6. Germline lookup yields CDR1 LNHNV and CDR2 YYDKDF (reference sequence). CDR3: CATSRDLPTGDNSPLHF. The CDR3 DNA is TGTGCCACCAGCAGAGATCTCCCGACAGGGGATAATTCACCCCTCCACTTT. The complete variable domain, with remaining parts taken from reference TRBV15 and TRBJ1-6, reads DAMVIQNPRYQVTQFGKPVTLSCSQTLNHNVMYWYQQKSSQAPKLLFHYYDKDFNNEADTPDNFQSRRPNTSFCFLDIRSPGLGDTAMYLCATSRDLPTGDNSPLHFGNGTRLTVT.

The genes are TRBV9 and TRBJ2-5, with TRBD2 matching 10 bases. The last part of the DNA fits TRBJ2-1 better; the J call may be wrong. CDR1 and CDR2 from the germline V gene are SGDLS and YYNGEE. The CDR3 is 14 residues long. CDR3 region: CASSESSGRNEQFF. The CDR3 DNA is TGTGCCAGCAGCGAGTCTAGCGGGAGAAATGAGCAGTTCTTC.

The chain carries TRBV11-3 and TRBJ2-7; D not resolved. The length of the CDR3 is 13 residues. CDR1 and CDR2 from the germline V gene are SGHNT and YENEEA. V gave up 2 bases and J gave up 3 bases, with 8 bases separating them. CDR3 nucleotide sequence: TGTGCCAGCAGCTTATATGGGGACTACGAGCAGTACGTC. As protein: CASSLYGDYEQYV.

Only a few counts were recorded for this clonotype. The gene calls are TRBV6-1 and TRBJ2-7; TRBD2 agrees at 9 bases. CDR1 MNHNS and CDR2 SASEGT come from the germline V gene. The CDR3 is 17 residues long. After removal of 5 bases from V and 5 bases from J, the junction contained 16 bases not matched to a gene. The chain's CDR3 is CASSPRPAGGFRHEQYF. The DNA of the CDR3 is TGTGCCAGCAGTCCTCGCCCAGCGGGGGGTTTTCGGCACGAGCAGTACTTC.

This clonotype was found a few times. The chain uses TRBV25-1 and TRBJ1-1; D is ambiguous. The V and J ends lost 4 bases and 1 base respectively, with 7 bases between them. This CDR3 is built from 13 residues. From germline, CDR1 is MGHDK and CDR2 SYGVNS. For the CDR3, the DNA is TGTGCCAGCAGTGTGACACCGAACACTGAAGCTTTCTTT. Translation gives CASSVTPNTEAFF.

The table lists this clonotype with a few counts. The chain employs TRBV20-1 and TRBJ1-2; TRBD1 aligns across 8 bases. The V and J ends lost 3 bases and 4 bases, in that order; junction bases with no gene match: 16. The CDR3 runs to 17 residues. CDR1 is DFQATT and CDR2 is SNEGSKA in the germline V gene (reference sequence). CDR3 sequence reads: CSASPRAGGKEGYGYTF. CDR3 nucleotides: TGCAGTGCTAGCCCCCGGGCAGGGGGCAAAGAAGGCTATGGCTACACCTTC.

In its sample, this clonotype was seen a few times. This chain joins TRBV12-3 or TRBV12-4 and TRBJ2-5; TRBD2 matches at 10 bases. The J call may not be correct, given that the DNA end is closer to TRBJ2-1. The length of the CDR3 is 18 residues. Here the CDR3 reads CASSFTFAGTSVGNEQFF. The CDR3 nucleotides read TGTGCCAGCAGTTTCACATTCGCCGGGACTAGCGTGGGGAATGAGCAGTTCTTC.

The chain is built from TRBV24-1 and TRBJ1-2, with 10 bases fitting TRBD1. V was pared by 3 bases and J by 8 bases, with 8 bases of the junction left unmatched. This CDR3 has 15 residues. Germline V gene lookup returns CDR1 KGHDR and CDR2 SFDVKD. CDR3: CATSDRQGADYGYTF. The CDR3 bases are TGTGCCACCAGTGATCGACAGGGGGCGGATTACGGCTACACCTTC.

CDR3 DNA: TGCAATGCGAAAGTCCCGGGACAGGGGGACTATGGCTACACCTTC. Translating it yields CNAKVPGQGDYGYTF. The genes are TRBV20-1 and TRBJ1-2; 11 nucleotides match TRBD1. Germline V lookup: CDR1 DFQATT, CDR2 SNEGSKA (reference sequence). The CDR3 runs to 15 residues.

This chain uses TRBV7-3 with TRBJ2-3; D gene uncertain. The germline V and J ends were trimmed by 2 bases and 3 bases, with 15 bases remaining between them. In germline, CDR1 is SGHTA, CDR2 FQGTGA. This CDR3 region has 16 residues. CDR3 nucleotide sequence: TGTGCCAGCAGCTTAGGTCTGAGTAGTAGGACAGATACGCAGTATTTT. Its protein is CASSLGLSSRTDTQYF.